This TCR beta chain was found in a study of blood T cell repertoires in COVID-19. Study information: Whether acute or convalescent, the COVID-19 samples came from the United States, Italy and Spain. PBMCs, B-cell-depleted T cells, or T cells provided the cDNA or gDNA that made up the material.

Original analysis: Counts of nucleated cells, estimated from reference gene primer amplification, were obtained. Clones were sequenced by immunoSEQ multiplex PCR, and TCRdb holds only the in-frame ones, with some missing. V, J and clone size were drawn from that table, and D and trimming were deduced from the DNA. The sample yields fewer than 300,000 clones, approximately 83% seen once. The V gene lost 3 bases and the J gene lost 8 bases, with 13 bases spanning the gap. Germline CDR1 MNHEY, CDR2 SVGAGI. The CDR3 length is 13 residues. The TCR originated in a woman aged 45-65 years who had recovered from COVID-19. This chain joins TRBV6-5 and TRBJ1-1; D is unresolved. The sample was peripheral blood. The CDR3 spells CASSYTGVGEAFF. The CDR3 DNA reads TGTGCCAGCAGTTATACCGGGGTGGGGGAAGCTTTCTTT.